The T cell receptor beta chain described here comes from a study of CD8+ T cells in alopecia areata. Study background: Donor skin was harvested from approximately 6-12-month-old C3H/HeJ mice with spontaneous alopecia and grafted onto approximately 7-11-week-old female C3H/HeJ recipients. Study-wide findings and caveats: Scalp data also include sequences from resident alphabeta T cells of normal skin. Lesional scalp exceeded normal scalp in clonality, especially in alopecia totalis/universalis. Researchers reported that TCR sharing among patients proved less clear than in mice, possibly HLA-linked.

Cutaneous lymph node cells were pooled, and they were sorted using CD4, CD8alpha, NKG2D, NKG2ACE and other markers. Following RNA extraction, reverse transcription yielded cDNA that acted as the sequencing template. Clones were read by immunoSEQ multiplex PCR, and TCRdb kept only the in-frame ones, dropping some. The record shows roughly 260,000 clones for this sample, with no singletons present. V lost 3 bases and J lost 0; bases outside the gene matches: 1. CDR1 is SGHDT and CDR2 is FRDEAV in the germline V gene. There are 15 residues in the CDR3. The table lists this clone with a few counts. Its specificity is not known. Gene names are the mouse ones. The read ends 4 residues early relative to the CDR3; the germline J gene fills the gap.

The receptor's source is a C3H/HeJ mouse with alopecia areata. Strain haplotype (MHC): H2-k. The chain employs TRBV14 and TRBJ2-2; 8 bases match TRBD2. The sequenced sample was CD4+ T cells sorted from a lymph node. Incomplete CDR3 DNA: TGTGCCAGCAGTTCGACTGGGGCAAACACCGGG. Its protein product is CASSSTGANTG. In full, the CDR3 is CASSSTGANTGQLYF.